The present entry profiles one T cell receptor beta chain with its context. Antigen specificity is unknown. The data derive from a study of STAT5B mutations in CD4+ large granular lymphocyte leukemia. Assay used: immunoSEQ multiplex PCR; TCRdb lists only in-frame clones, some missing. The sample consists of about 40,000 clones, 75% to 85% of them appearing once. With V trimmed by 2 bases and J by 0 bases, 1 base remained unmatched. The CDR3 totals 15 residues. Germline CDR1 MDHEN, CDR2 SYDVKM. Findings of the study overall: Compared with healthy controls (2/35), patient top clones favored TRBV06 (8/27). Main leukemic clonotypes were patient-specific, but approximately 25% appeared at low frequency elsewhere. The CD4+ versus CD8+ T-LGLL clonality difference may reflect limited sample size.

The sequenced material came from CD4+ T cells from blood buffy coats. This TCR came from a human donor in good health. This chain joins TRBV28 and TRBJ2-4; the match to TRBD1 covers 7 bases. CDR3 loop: CASSLGTVAKNIQYF. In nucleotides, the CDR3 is TGTGCCAGCAGTTTAGGGACAGTAGCCAAAAACATTCAGTACTTC.